This TCR beta chain emerged from a study of naive and memory T cell subsets. Regarding the study as a whole: From naive to CM, EM and EMRA, diversity decreased and Gini increased. In naive cells, over 90% of TCR sequences were seen only once.

Two oligonucleotides, mixed equimolar, formed the beta constant-region primer covering TRBC1 and TRBC2. Four rounds of PCR amplified the ligated cDNA using nested alpha and beta constant-region primers plus SP2. TCRdb fed the UMI-ligation and nested PCR reads into MiXCR, producing one record per CDR3 protein. Among 120,000 or so distinct CDR3 sequences listed, 36% were seen once. Germline assignment: CDR1 MDHEN and CDR2 SYDVKM. This CDR3 contains 14 residues. Trimming took 8 bases from V and 0 from J, leaving 14 bases between them. Turning to this clonotype: Its antigen remains unidentified.

V usage is TRBV28 and J usage is TRBJ2-7; D not certain. Sequencing was done on a sample of central memory CD4+ T cells from blood. This receptor was identified in a human donor in good health. The DNA of the CDR3 is TGTGCCAGCGGGTTAGGGCTACACTCCTACGAGCAGTACTTC. Protein: CASGLGLHSYEQYF.